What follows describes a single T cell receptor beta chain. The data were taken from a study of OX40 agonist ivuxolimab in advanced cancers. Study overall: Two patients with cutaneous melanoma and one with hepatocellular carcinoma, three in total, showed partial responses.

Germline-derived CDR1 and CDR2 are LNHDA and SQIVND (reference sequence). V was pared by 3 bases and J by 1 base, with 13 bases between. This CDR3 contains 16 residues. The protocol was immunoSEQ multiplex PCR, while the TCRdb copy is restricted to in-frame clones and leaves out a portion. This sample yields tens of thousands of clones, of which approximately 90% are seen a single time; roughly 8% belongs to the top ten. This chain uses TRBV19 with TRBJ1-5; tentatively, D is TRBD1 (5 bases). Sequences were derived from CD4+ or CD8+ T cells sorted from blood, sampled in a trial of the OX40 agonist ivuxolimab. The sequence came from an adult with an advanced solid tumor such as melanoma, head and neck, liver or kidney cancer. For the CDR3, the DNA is TGTGCCAGTAGTATGGGCGGGGCTGGAAGCAATCAGCCCCAGCATTTT. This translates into CASSMGGAGSNQPQHF.